What follows describes a single T cell receptor beta chain. The CDR3 sequence is 17 residues long. V lost 5 bases and J 5 bases, leaving 24 bases between the germline ends. The germline V gene encodes CDR1 MNHEY and CDR2 SMNVEV (reference sequence). The source of the sample is a study of siplizumab effects on memory and regulatory T cells. Generated by immunoSEQ multiplex PCR, the TCRdb table keeps only in-frame clones and is missing some. The table includes some 100,000 clones, just under 95% detected once. Sample: non-Treg CD4+ T cells sorted from blood. The sequence was obtained from a human donor in good health. This sequence joins TRBV27 and TRBJ2-5; D unresolved. The CDR3: CASSPKAGLAMRETQYF. The CDR3 DNA is TGTGCCAGCAGTCCCAAGGCAGGTCTTGCGATGCGGGAGACCCAGTACTTC.